This TCR beta chain was sequenced during a study of shared clonotypes between healthy human individuals. CDR1 and CDR2 (germline): SGDLS, YYNGEE. This CDR3 contains 14 residues. V gave up 4 bases and J gave up 4 bases; unmatched junction bases: 4. In the case of this clone: What it recognizes is unknown.

Whole-study results and caveats: Clonotype sharing among donors was thought likely to change with sequencing depth.

The authors ran the assay at deep level. Spread over ten immunoSEQ deep assay plates, unsorted PBMC DNA underwent sequencing. Sequencing was performed with immunoSEQ multiplex PCR; in TCRdb, only in-frame clones are kept and a portion is missing. The sample has about half a million clones, 65% to 80% seen once; the top ten hold about 12%. The chain employs TRBV9 and TRBJ2-7; 11 bases match TRBD1. This receptor was obtained from a woman aged 40 to 50 in good health. Some clones in this sample may be carry-over from other donors' samples. The sequencing sample was made of PBMCs. Here the CDR3 reads CASSLGQGAYEQYF. The DNA of the CDR3 is TGTGCCAGCAGCCTTGGACAGGGGGCATACGAGCAGTACTTC.